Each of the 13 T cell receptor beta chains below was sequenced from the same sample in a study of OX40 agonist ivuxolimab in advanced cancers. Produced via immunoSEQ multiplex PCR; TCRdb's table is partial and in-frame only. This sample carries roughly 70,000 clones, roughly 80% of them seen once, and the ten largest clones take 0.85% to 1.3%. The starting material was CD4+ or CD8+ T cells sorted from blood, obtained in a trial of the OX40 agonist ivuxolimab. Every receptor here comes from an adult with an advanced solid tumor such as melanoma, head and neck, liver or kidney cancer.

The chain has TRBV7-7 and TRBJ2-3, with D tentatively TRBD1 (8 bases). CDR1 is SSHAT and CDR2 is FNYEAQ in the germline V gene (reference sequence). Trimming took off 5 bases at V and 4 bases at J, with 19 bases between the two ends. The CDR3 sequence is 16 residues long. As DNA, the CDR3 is TGTGCCAGCAGCCACAGGGGGGGAGGGATGGCAGATACGCAGTATTTT. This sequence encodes CASSHRGGGMADTQYF.

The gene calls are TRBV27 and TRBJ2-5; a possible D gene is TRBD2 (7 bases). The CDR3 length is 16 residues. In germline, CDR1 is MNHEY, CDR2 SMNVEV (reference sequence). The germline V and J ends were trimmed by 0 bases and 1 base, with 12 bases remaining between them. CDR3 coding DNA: TGTGCCAGCAGTTTATCGATGGGGGGGCCCCAAGAGACCCAGTACTTC. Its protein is CASSLSMGGPQETQYF.

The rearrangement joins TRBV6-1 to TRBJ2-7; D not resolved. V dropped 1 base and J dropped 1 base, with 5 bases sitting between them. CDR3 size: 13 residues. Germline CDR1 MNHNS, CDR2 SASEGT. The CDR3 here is CASSEGESYEQYF. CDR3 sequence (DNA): TGTGCCAGCAGTGAAGGAGAGTCCTACGAGCAGTACTTC.

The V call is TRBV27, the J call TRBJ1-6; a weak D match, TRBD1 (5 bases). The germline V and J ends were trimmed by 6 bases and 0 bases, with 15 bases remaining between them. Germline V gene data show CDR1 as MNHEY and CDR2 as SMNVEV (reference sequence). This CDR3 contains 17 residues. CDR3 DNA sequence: TGTGCCAGCAGCCTAATGGGGCGGAGCTCCTATAATTCACCCCTCCACTTT. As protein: CASSLMGRSSYNSPLHF.

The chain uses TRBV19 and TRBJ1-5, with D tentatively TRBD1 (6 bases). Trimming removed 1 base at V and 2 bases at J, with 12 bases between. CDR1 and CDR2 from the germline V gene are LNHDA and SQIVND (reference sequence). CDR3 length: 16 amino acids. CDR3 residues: CASSIVGTLGNQPQHF. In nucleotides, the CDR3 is TGTGCCAGTAGTATAGTCGGGACACTGGGCAATCAGCCCCAGCATTTT.

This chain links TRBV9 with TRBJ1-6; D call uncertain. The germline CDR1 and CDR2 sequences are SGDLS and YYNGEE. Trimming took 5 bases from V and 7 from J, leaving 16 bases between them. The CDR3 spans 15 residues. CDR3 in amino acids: CASSRSWGENSPLHF. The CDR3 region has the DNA TGTGCCAGCAGTCGTAGTTGGGGAGAAAATTCACCCCTCCACTTT. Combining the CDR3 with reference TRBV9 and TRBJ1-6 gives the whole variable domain DSGVTQTPKHLITATGQRVTLRCSPRSGDLSVYWYQQSLDQGLQFLIQYYNGEERAKGNILERFSAQQFPDLHSELNLSSLELGDSALYFCASSRSWGENSPLHFGNGTRLTVT.

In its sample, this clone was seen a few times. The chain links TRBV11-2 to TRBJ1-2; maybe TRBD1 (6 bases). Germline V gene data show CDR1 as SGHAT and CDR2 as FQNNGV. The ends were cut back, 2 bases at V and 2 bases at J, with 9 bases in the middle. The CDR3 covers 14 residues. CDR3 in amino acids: CASSLTGSNYGYTF. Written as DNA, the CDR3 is TGTGCCAGCAGCTTAACAGGGTCCAACTATGGCTACACCTTC.

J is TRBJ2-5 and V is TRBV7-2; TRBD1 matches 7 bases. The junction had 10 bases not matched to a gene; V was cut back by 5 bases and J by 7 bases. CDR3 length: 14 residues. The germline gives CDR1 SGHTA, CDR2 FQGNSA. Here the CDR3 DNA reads TGTGCCAGCAGCCCAGGACAGGCTCGAGGGACCCAGTACTTC. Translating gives CASSPGQARGTQYF.

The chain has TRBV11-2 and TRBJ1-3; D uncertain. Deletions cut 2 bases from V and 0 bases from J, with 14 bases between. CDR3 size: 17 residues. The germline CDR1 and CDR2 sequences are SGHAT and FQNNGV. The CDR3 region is CASSLPRGMGSGNTIYF. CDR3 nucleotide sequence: TGTGCCAGCAGCTTACCCCGCGGTATGGGCTCTGGAAACACCATATATTTT.

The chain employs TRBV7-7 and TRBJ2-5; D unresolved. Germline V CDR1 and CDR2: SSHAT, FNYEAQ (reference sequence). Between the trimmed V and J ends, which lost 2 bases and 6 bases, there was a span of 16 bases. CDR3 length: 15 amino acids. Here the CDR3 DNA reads TGTGCCAGCAGCTTAACGACGGGCTCAACTCAGACCCAGTACTTC. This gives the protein CASSLTTGSTQTQYF.

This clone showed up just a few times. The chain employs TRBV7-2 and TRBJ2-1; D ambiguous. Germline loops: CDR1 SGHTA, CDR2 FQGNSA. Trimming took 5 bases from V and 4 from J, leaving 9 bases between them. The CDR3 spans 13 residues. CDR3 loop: CASSTTSYNEQFF. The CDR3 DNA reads TGTGCCAGCAGCACCACCTCTTACAATGAGCAGTTCTTC.

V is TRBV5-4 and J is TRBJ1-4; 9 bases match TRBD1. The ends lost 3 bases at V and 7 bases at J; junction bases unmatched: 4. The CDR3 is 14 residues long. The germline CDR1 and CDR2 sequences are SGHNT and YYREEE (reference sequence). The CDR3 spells CASSSGQGGEKLFF. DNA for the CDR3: TGTGCCAGCAGCTCGGGACAGGGTGGTGAAAAACTGTTTTTT.

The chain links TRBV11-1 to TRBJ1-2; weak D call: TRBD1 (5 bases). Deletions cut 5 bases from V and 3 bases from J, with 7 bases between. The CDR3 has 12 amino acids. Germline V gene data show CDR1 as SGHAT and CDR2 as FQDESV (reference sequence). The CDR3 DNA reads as TGTGCCAGCAGCCAACAGGACTATGGCTACACCTTC. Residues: CASSQQDYGYTF.